This record covers a single T cell receptor beta chain. This clone's antigen is unknown. It has no much larger one-base neighbor in the sample; base qualities were not kept. The CDR3 runs 14 residues from the cysteine to the phenylalanine. This entry keeps only the CDR3 DNA: 42 bases, framed from base 1. For CDR1 and CDR2, the germline V gene lists MNHEY and SVGAGI. V is cut back by 2 bases and J by 3 bases, with 3 bases in the junction unmatched. Using the deep immunoSEQ assay, multiplex PCR amplified TCR CDR3 regions from genomic DNA. For each cell subset, the extracted genomic DNA was distributed evenly across all wells of several immunoSEQ 96-well plates, and each plate served as one replicate. Each replicate PCR for sorted subsets received 200 ng genomic DNA, equal to tens of thousands of T cell genomes. Purified libraries were measured with a Qubit 3.0 fluorometer, size-checked on a Bioanalyzer 2100, and measured again with the KAPA Library Quantification kit. Each immunoSEQ 96-well plate was sequenced on its own single-read 150-cycle Illumina NextSeq 550 flow cell. The source study handled its data this way. Because the immunoSEQ output held only junctional sequences and lacked quality scores, the filtering could not match the filtering applied to full-length reads. To assign V/J genes and CDR3, sequences were annotated using PyIR, a Python wrapper for IgBLAST v1.9, with IMGT germline references. Any read was removed if the V/J assignment was weak (E-value above 1e-6), the CDR3 was missing, or the read contained stop codons, out-of-frame junctions, or ambiguous translated residues. V3J clonotypes were defined as sequences sharing an identical inferred V gene, J gene, and CDR3 amino acid sequence. Percentage overlap between repertoires was calculated by dividing the number of shared unique clonotypes by the size of the smaller repertoire. Repertoire richness was assessed with RTK rarefaction, the Chao1 estimator, and Recon v2.1 estimates of unobserved clonotypes. Generation probabilities were computed with OLGA for all TCRbeta clonotypes obtained by the gDNA method from several donors. As stored in TCRdb, this immuneACCESS dataset retains in-frame rearrangements with V and J assigned. A fraction of the clones does not appear; measured against another copy, unresolved V genes explain less than half of the discrepancy, and the remainder lacks a known reason. V, J and clone size were drawn from that table, and D and trimming were deduced from the DNA. The sample yields some 2.1 million clones; around 95% were counted once. Together, the top ten hold approximately 0.13% of the sample.

This record comes from a study of shared clonotypes between healthy human individuals (dated by TCRdb to 2020 to 2021). With regard to the full study: A few men and a couple of women, aged 18 to 49 years, made up the cohort. Each donor's leukapheresis produced roughly between roughly 0.85 and 9 billion PBMCs. To increase sequencing depth and limit assay-specific biases, different laboratories used diverse techniques to prepare libraries and sequence TCR repertoires. To estimate repertoire size and how much clonotypes are shared between individuals, the study performed deep sequencing of blood TCR repertoires from roughly five healthy adults. For each donor, CD4 naive and CD4 memory were each run on three plates, CD8 naive on two plates, and CD8 memory on one plate.

The study at large found these results: Sampling was limited to blood, and TCR repertoires in tissue likely differ from TCR repertoires in blood. Pairwise subsampling led to the expectation that sequencing depth would affect the degree of clonotype sharing among donors. Higher generation probabilities were observed for clonotypes shared by all four sorted-subset donors than for non-shared clonotypes. Across four donors, approximately 5% of naive CD4, roughly 3.8% of naive CD8, 2.3% of memory CD4, and roughly 0.41% of memory CD8 clonotypes were shared. Larger estimated clonotype richness was generally found for naive subsets than for memory subsets. The genetic and exposure-history diversity represented was limited by the small number of donors. Even with the large sequencing depth, rarefaction of the sorted-subset datasets indicated that sequencing was incomplete.

The donors were healthy, HIV-negative adults who had no recently reported acute infections or vaccinations. Every donor was a Caucasian adult residing in Nashville, Tennessee, USA. CD4+ T cells were enriched by magnetic negative selection, after which naive cells were positively selected on CD45RA and the negative fraction was taken as the memory subset. After blood collection by leukapheresis, PBMCs were isolated using Ficoll-Histopaque density gradient centrifugation and then cryopreserved in the vapor phase of liquid nitrogen. Purity and quantity of every magnetically sorted T cell population were checked by analytical flow cytometry. From each sorted fraction, genomic DNA was isolated and quantified by UV absorbance on a Nanodrop 2000c.

The sequence joins TRBV6-5 to TRBJ2-5; 7 nucleotides in the junction match TRBD1. The source of this sequence is a man aged 18 to 29 in good health. The specimen was naive CD4+ T cells sorted from blood. This specimen's cell subset or site label, interpreted: CD45RA+ positively selected. Here is the DNA: TGTGCCAGCAGTTACCCGGGGACAGAAGAGACCCAGTACTTC. Its product reads: CASSYPGTEETQYF.